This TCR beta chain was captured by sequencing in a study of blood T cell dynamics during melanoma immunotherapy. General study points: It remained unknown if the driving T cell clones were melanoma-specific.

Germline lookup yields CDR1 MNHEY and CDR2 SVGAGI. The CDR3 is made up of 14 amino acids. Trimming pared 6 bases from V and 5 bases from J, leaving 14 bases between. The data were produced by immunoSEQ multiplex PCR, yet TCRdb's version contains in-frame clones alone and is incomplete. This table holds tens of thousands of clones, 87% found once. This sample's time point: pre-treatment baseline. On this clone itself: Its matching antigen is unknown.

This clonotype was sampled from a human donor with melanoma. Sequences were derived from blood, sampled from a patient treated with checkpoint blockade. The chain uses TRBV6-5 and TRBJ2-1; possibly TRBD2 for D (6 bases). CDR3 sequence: CASSRGGVNNEQFF. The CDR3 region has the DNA TGTGCCAGCAGCCGTGGAGGGGTTAACAATGAGCAGTTCTTC.